The sequence of this TCR beta chain was determined in a study of blood T cell repertoires in COVID-19. The overall study: In each case, the material was cDNA or gDNA derived from T cells, B-cell-depleted T cells, or PBMCs.

Germline CDR1 MGHRA, CDR2 YSYEKL. V was cut by 2 bases and J by 3 bases, with 11 bases left in between. This CDR3 comprises 15 residues. In the original workflow: Amplification of reference gene primers was used by the study to estimate nucleated cell counts. TCRdb's copy holds only in-frame clones and misses some; the assay was immunoSEQ multiplex PCR. The V and J calls and clone size are taken from that table; D and trimming were inferred from the DNA. The table includes 220,000 or so clones, about 79% detected once. Participants had their cohort set by participant-reported clinical history. The specimen was PBMCs or T cells enriched from blood (not recorded which). The V call is TRBV4-1, the J call TRBJ1-5; possibly TRBD1 for D (5 bases). The receptor comes from a woman aged 40 to 49 with acute COVID-19. As DNA, the CDR3 is TGCGCCAGCAGCCAATCCGCAGGGAACAATCAGCCCCAGCATTTT. Its protein product is CASSQSAGNNQPQHF.